Listed here are 30 T cell receptor beta chains from one sample, sequenced in a study of shared clonotypes between healthy human individuals (dated by TCRdb to the early 2020s). The method was the immunoSEQ multiplex PCR assay. As stored in TCRdb, this immuneACCESS dataset retains in-frame rearrangements with V and J assigned. A fraction of the clones does not appear; measured against another copy, unresolved V genes explain less than half of the discrepancy, and the remainder lacks a known reason. A total of more than 850,000 clones appear in this sample, around 78% of them only once. The ten largest clones add up to more than 0.45% of the sample. Sequenced sample: memory CD4+ T cells from PBMCs. The cell subset or site label on this specimen signifies: CD45RA-negative fraction. Receptors were obtained from a man aged 18 to 29 in good health. Some clones in this sample may be carry-over from other donors' samples.

The CDR3 DNA sequence: TGTGCCAGCAGTTCCTCAACCGGGACGGGCTCCTACGAGCAGTACTTC. Encoded protein: CASSSSTGTGSYEQYF. The chain carries TRBV6-9 and TRBJ2-7, with D perhaps given as TRBD1 or TRBD2 (5 bases each). Germline V lookup: CDR1 MNHGY, CDR2 SVAAGI. The CDR3 covers 16 residues. V was shortened by 4 bases and J by 0 bases, with 16 bases between the two germline ends.

This chain uses TRBV7-3 with TRBJ1-2; D is possibly TRBD1 (5 bases). Trimming left V 1 base short and J 3 bases short, with 9 bases between. The germline gives CDR1 SGHTA, CDR2 FQGTGA. The CDR3 has 14 amino acids. CDR3 bases: TGTGCCAGCAGCTTAAATCCGGGGGACTATGGCTACACCTTC. Translation gives CASSLNPGDYGYTF.

This clone was seen a single time. J is TRBJ1-2 and V is TRBV5-1; D unresolved. The CDR3 runs 9 residues. The germline V gene encodes CDR1 SGHRS and CDR2 YFSETQ. V lost 8 bases and J 8 bases, leaving 7 bases between the germline ends. CDR3: CARDDGYTF. CDR3 nucleotide sequence: TGCGCCAGAGACGACGGCTACACCTTC.

The count of this clone is one. The V and J genes are TRBV10-3 and TRBJ2-5; D is undetermined. This CDR3 region has 14 residues. CDR1 is ENHRY, CDR2 SYGVKD, per germline. V was pared by 1 base and J by 1 base, with 7 bases between. The CDR3 region has the DNA TGTGCCATCAGTGAGTGGCAGGCCCAAGAGACCCAGTACTTC. It yields the protein CAISEWQAQETQYF.

V usage is TRBV18 and J usage is TRBJ1-5; TRBD1 is a possible D gene (6 bases). The CDR3 spans 15 residues. V lost 1 base and J lost 3, with 10 bases in between. Germline values: CDR1 KGHSH, CDR2 LQKENI. For the CDR3, the DNA is TGTGCCAGCTCACCACAACAGGGTGACAATCAGCCCCAGCATTTT. Residues: CASSPQQGDNQPQHF.

In nucleotides, the CDR3 is TGTGCCAGCAGCCGGCCGGGGACAGGGTACGAGCAGTACTTC. Its translation: CASSRPGTGYEQYF. This chain connects TRBV5-5 to TRBJ2-7; 9 bases align to TRBD1. Germline assignment: CDR1 SGHKS and CDR2 YYEKEE (reference sequence). The CDR3 is 14 amino acids. V gave up 4 bases and J gave up 4 bases; unmatched junction bases: 6.

The chain links TRBV30 to TRBJ1-6, with TRBD1 as a possible D gene (5 bases). The CDR3 consists of 15 residues. CDR1 is GTSNPN, CDR2 SVGIG, per germline (reference sequence). V dropped 7 bases and J dropped 5 bases, with 18 bases sitting between them. The CDR3 here is CAFNYRARDNSPLHF. In nucleotides, the CDR3 is TGTGCCTTCAATTACCGGGCCAGGGATAATTCACCCCTCCACTTT.

The rearrangement uses TRBV5-1 and TRBJ2-1, with unresolved D. Germline-derived CDR1 and CDR2 are SGHRS and YFSETQ. The CDR3 totals 13 residues. Trimming took 0 bases from V and 3 from J, leaving 4 bases between them. The CDR3 reads CASSLDIYNEQFF. The CDR3 coding sequence is TGCGCCAGCAGCTTGGACATCTACAATGAGCAGTTCTTC.

This clone was picked up one time. The V and J genes are TRBV28 and TRBJ1-4; 7 bases line up with TRBD1. The V gene end was trimmed by 4 bases and the J gene end by 10 bases; junction bases not matched to a gene: 15. Germline CDR1 is MDHEN and CDR2 is SYDVKM. CDR3 length: 16 residues. CDR3 loop: CASSSPPKGAVGKLFF. The CDR3 DNA follows: TGTGCCAGCAGTTCCCCGCCAAAGGGGGCCGTCGGAAAACTGTTTTTT. Supplemented by reference TRBV28 and TRBJ1-4, the full variable domain reads DVKVTQSSRYLVKRTGEKVFLECVQDMDHENMFWYRQDPGLGLRLIYFSYDVKMKEKGDIPEGYSVSREKKERFSLILESASTNQTSMYLCASSSPPKGAVGKLFFGSGTQLSVL.

The chain's CDR3 is CASSFTGSKGQYF. In DNA form, the CDR3 reads TGTGCCAGCAGTTTCACCGGGTCCAAGGGGCAGTACTTC. This chain links TRBV27 with TRBJ2-7, with D hard to call. Looked up from germline, CDR1 is MNHEY and CDR2 is SMNVEV (reference sequence). The CDR3 is made up of 13 amino acids. Trimming left V 3 bases short and J 9 bases short, with 15 bases between.

The rearrangement uses TRBV11-2 and TRBJ1-2; D gene unclear. V lost 0 bases to trimming and J lost 8 bases, with 16 bases between them. The CDR3 totals 15 residues. Germline CDR1 reads SGHAT; CDR2 reads FQNNGV. CDR3 DNA sequence: TGTGCCAGCAGCTTAGACTTGTACCAGGTCGGCGGCTACACCTTC. It is translated as CASSLDLYQVGGYTF.

The chain recombines TRBV7-2 with TRBJ2-2, with TRBD2 as a possible D gene (6 bases). The CDR3 consists of 14 residues. Per the germline V gene, CDR1 is SGHTA and CDR2 is FQGNSA. V dropped 1 base and J dropped 7 bases, with 10 bases sitting between them. In nucleotides, the CDR3 is TGTGCCAGCAGCTTAGAACTAGCTATCGGGGAGCTGTTTTTT. It codes for CASSLELAIGELFF.

In its sample, this clone was seen once. The V gene is TRBV5-1, the J gene TRBJ1-2; no definite D call. Between the trimmed V and J ends, which lost 2 bases and 2 bases, there was a span of 16 bases. From germline, CDR1 is SGHRS and CDR2 YFSETQ. The CDR3 is made up of 16 amino acids. CDR3 amino acids: CASSFTGSGSNYGYTF. The CDR3 DNA follows: TGCGCCAGCAGCTTTACCGGGAGCGGATCCAACTATGGCTACACCTTC.

CDR3 nucleotide sequence: TGTGCCAGCAGTTACTCACTCCTACTCTCTGGAAACACCATATATTTT. Its translation is CASSYSLLLSGNTIYF. The V and J genes are TRBV6-5 and TRBJ1-3; no clear D. The CDR3 is 16 residues long. The germline V gene encodes CDR1 MNHEY and CDR2 SVGAGI. Trimming removed 0 bases from V and 0 bases from J, with 9 bases in between.

This chain links TRBV28 with TRBJ2-1; 7 bases are shared with TRBD2. Germline CDR1 is MDHEN and CDR2 is SYDVKM. CDR3 length equals 15 residues. Trimming removed 2 bases from V and 7 bases from J; junction bases left unmatched: 8. The CDR3 DNA is TGTGCCAGCAGTTTAGCGGGAGAGGGGAGGAATGAGCAGTTCTTC. Residues: CASSLAGEGRNEQFF. The full variable domain, rest sourced from reference TRBV28 and TRBJ2-1, is DVKVTQSSRYLVKRTGEKVFLECVQDMDHENMFWYRQDPGLGLRLIYFSYDVKMKEKGDIPEGYSVSREKKERFSLILESASTNQTSMYLCASSLAGEGRNEQFFGPGTRLTVL.

V usage is TRBV19 and J usage is TRBJ2-7, with D unresolved. This CDR3 has 11 amino acids. Germline V lookup: CDR1 LNHDA, CDR2 SQIVND (reference sequence). The germline V and J ends were trimmed by 3 bases and 6 bases, with 6 bases remaining between them. The CDR3 nucleotides are TGTGCCAGTAGTATTCGAAGCGAGCAGTACTTC. This translates into CASSIRSEQYF.

The rearrangement uses TRBV5-1 and TRBJ2-5; 7 bases are a match to TRBD1. The length of the CDR3 is 14 residues. The V segment lost 4 bases and the J segment 5 bases; nucleotides outside the gene matches: 8. Germline CDR1 is SGHRS and CDR2 is YFSETQ. The CDR3 sequence: CASSLGQATETQYF. CDR3 DNA sequence: TGCGCCAGCAGCCTAGGACAGGCCACGGAGACCCAGTACTTC.

The chain carries TRBV2 and TRBJ1-2; no definite D call. Trimming took off 4 bases at V and 2 bases at J, with 14 bases between the two ends. Germline V gene lookup returns CDR1 SNHLY and CDR2 FYNNEI. This CDR3 spans 15 amino acids. Written as DNA, the CDR3 is TGTGCCAGCAGTGCGAGCCCCGGTGGGAACTATGGCTACACCTTC. Translating gives CASSASPGGNYGYTF.

This clone was seen only once. The chain carries TRBV4-1 and TRBJ2-4, with 7 bases matching TRBD2. The V and J ends lost 0 bases and 3 bases, in that order; junction bases with no gene match: 8. CDR1 and CDR2 from the germline V gene are MGHRA and YSYEKL. The CDR3 covers 17 residues. The CDR3 sequence: CASSQDKWLADKNIQYF. CDR3 sequence (DNA): TGCGCCAGCAGCCAAGATAAGTGGCTAGCGGACAAAAACATTCAGTACTTC.

The J gene is TRBJ1-2, the V gene TRBV28; a possible D gene is TRBD1 (5 bases). Germline lookup yields CDR1 MDHEN and CDR2 SYDVKM. The CDR3 consists of 14 residues. Trimming left V 7 bases short and J 4 bases short, with 16 bases between. The CDR3 loop reads CASTPFEGLYGYTF. CDR3 DNA: TGTGCCAGCACCCCCTTTGAGGGACTCTATGGCTACACCTTC.

The gene calls are TRBV7-9 and TRBJ2-1; no firm D call. V was pared by 5 bases and J by 0 bases, with 11 bases between. CDR1 is SEHNR, CDR2 FQNEAQ, per germline (reference sequence). The CDR3 runs to 15 residues. The CDR3 spells CASSPTQSSYNEQFF. For the CDR3, the DNA is TGTGCCAGCAGCCCGACTCAGAGCTCCTACAATGAGCAGTTCTTC.

As DNA, the CDR3 is TGTGCCAGCAGCGTAACAGGGCTGGGGAAGGAGACCCAGTACTTC. Its translation: CASSVTGLGKETQYF. This chain uses TRBV11-3 with TRBJ2-5, with a tentative D call TRBD1 (6 bases). This CDR3 region has 15 residues. V was trimmed by 5 bases and J by 5 bases, leaving 18 bases between them. Per germline, CDR1 SGHNT and CDR2 YENEEA.

The V gene is TRBV7-3, the J gene TRBJ2-7; perhaps D is TRBD1 or TRBD2 (5 bases each). Germline CDR1 is SGHTA and CDR2 is FQGTGA. CDR3 length: 15 amino acids. V lost 5 bases and J lost 2, with 16 bases in between. The CDR3 loop reads CASSRKSGAAYEQYF. DNA of the CDR3: TGTGCCAGCAGCCGCAAATCCGGGGCCGCCTACGAGCAGTACTTC.

The chain is built from TRBV30 and TRBJ1-3; D gene ambiguous. V gave up 3 bases and J gave up 0 bases, with 15 bases separating them. This CDR3 contains 16 residues. The germline CDR1 and CDR2 sequences are GTSNPN and SVGIG (reference sequence). The CDR3 region is CAWSSALLSSGNTIYF. CDR3 bases: TGTGCCTGGAGCTCTGCCCTCCTAAGCTCTGGAAACACCATATATTTT.

The chain combines TRBV29-1 with TRBJ2-1; the match to TRBD1 covers 11 bases. The junction had 6 bases not matched to a gene; V was cut back by 7 bases and J by 7 bases. Per germline, CDR1 SQVTM and CDR2 ANQGSEA. The CDR3 covers 13 residues. CDR3 in DNA: TGCAGCGGATACCGGGACAGGGGGAATGAGCAGTTCTTC. Its translation: CSGYRDRGNEQFF.

The genes are TRBV18 and TRBJ2-3, with D hard to call. Germline values: CDR1 KGHSH, CDR2 LQKENI. Trimming took off 3 bases at V and 3 bases at J, with 7 bases between the two ends. The CDR3 runs to 13 residues. CDR3 protein: CASSPELTDTQYF. CDR3 bases: TGTGCCAGCTCACCGGAGTTAACAGATACGCAGTATTTT. Complete variable domain (other parts from reference TRBV18 and TRBJ2-3): NAGVMQNPRHLVRRRGQEARLRCSPMKGHSHVYWYRQLPEEGLKFMVYLQKENIIDESGMPKERFSAEFPKEGPSILRIQQVVRGDSAAYFCASSPELTDTQYFGPGTRLTVL.

This chain links TRBV19 with TRBJ1-2; tentatively, D is TRBD1 (6 bases). CDR1 is LNHDA and CDR2 is SQIVND in the germline V gene (reference sequence). The CDR3 runs to 14 residues. V was trimmed by 6 bases and J by 2 bases, leaving 13 bases between them. CDR3 in amino acids: CASSPDRTNYGYTF. As DNA, the CDR3 is TGTGCCAGTAGCCCAGACAGGACCAACTATGGCTACACCTTC.

The genes are TRBV27 and TRBJ2-2, with D possibly TRBD2 on 5 matching bases. The CDR3 has 16 amino acids. Trimming pared 2 bases from V and 4 bases from J, leaving 14 bases between. Looked up from germline, CDR1 is MNHEY and CDR2 is SMNVEV (reference sequence). CDR3 coding DNA: TGTGCCAGCAGTTTAATGGGTAGCGCAGGCACCGGGGAGCTGTTTTTT. It specifies CASSLMGSAGTGELFF.

The chain recombines TRBV7-9 with TRBJ2-3; D is possibly TRBD1 (5 bases). CDR3 size: 14 residues. Trimming cost V 2 bases and J 6 bases, with 12 bases left between them. CDR1 and CDR2 (germline): SEHNR, FQNEAQ (reference sequence). The CDR3 loop is CASSLQQGVDTQYF. CDR3 coding DNA: TGTGCCAGCAGCTTACAACAAGGGGTGGATACGCAGTATTTT. The full variable domain, rest sourced from reference TRBV7-9 and TRBJ2-3, is DTGVSQNPRHKITKRGQNVTFRCDPISEHNRLYWYRQTLGQGPEFLTYFQNEAQLEKSRLLSDRFSAERPKGSFSTLEIQRTEQGDSAMYLCASSLQQGVDTQYFGPGTRLTVL.

This clone was counted once. The chain links TRBV27 to TRBJ2-3, with unresolved D. In germline, CDR1 is MNHEY, CDR2 SMNVEV (reference sequence). The germline V and J ends were trimmed by 2 bases and 6 bases, with 9 bases remaining between them. This CDR3 is 13 amino acids long. The CDR3 DNA sequence: TGTGCCAGCAGTTTACGGCTGGGGGATACGCAGTATTTT. Its translation: CASSLRLGDTQYF.